One sample yielded the 27 T cell receptor beta chains listed below, sequenced in a study of T cell responses to AZD1222 COVID-19 vaccine. Using immunoSEQ multiplex PCR, the repertoire was profiled, and TCRdb retains in-frame clones only, with some absent. In the table there are 110,000 or so clones, over 75% of which are singletons. The material sequenced was peripheral blood, taken 28 days after the second AZD1222 dose. Every receptor here comes from an adult who received the AZD1222 COVID-19 vaccine.

This rearrangement joins TRBV19 to TRBJ1-1; TRBD1 might be the D (5 bases). V was cut by 6 bases and J by 2 bases, with 22 bases left in between. The CDR3 has 17 amino acids. The germline V gene encodes CDR1 LNHDA and CDR2 SQIVND (reference sequence). The CDR3 is CASRERGLGFDNTEAFF. In DNA, the CDR3 is TGTGCCAGTAGAGAACGGGGACTGGGCTTTGATAACACTGAAGCTTTCTTT.

The rearrangement uses TRBV12-5 and TRBJ1-4; 9 bases map to TRBD1. Unmatched junction bases numbered 5, after V lost 6 bases and J lost 6 bases. The CDR3 consists of 14 residues. Per the germline V gene, CDR1 is LGHNT and CDR2 is FRNRAP. CDR3 DNA: TGTGCTAGTGGGGGGACAGGGATATATGAAAAACTGTTTTTT. Protein: CASGGTGIYEKLFF.

The chain has TRBV6-2 or TRBV6-3 and TRBJ2-5, with D tentatively TRBD2 (5 bases). Deletions cut 4 bases from V and 2 bases from J, with 14 bases between. The germline gives CDR1 MNHEY, CDR2 SVGEGT. The CDR3 covers 15 residues. The CDR3 nucleotides read TGTGCCAGCAGTTCTTACGCCAGGACTCAAGAGACCCAGTACTTC. Protein product: CASSSYARTQETQYF.

The chain links TRBV30 to TRBJ2-7, with TRBD1 matching over 10 bases. J lost 4 bases, V lost 5 bases, and 11 bases had no gene match. This CDR3 has 15 residues. The germline CDR1 and CDR2 sequences are GTSNPN and SVGIG (reference sequence). CDR3 DNA sequence: TGTGCCTGGGCGGGACAGGGGATTGGTGCTTACGAGCAGTACTTC. Protein: CAWAGQGIGAYEQYF.

V usage is TRBV7-9 and J usage is TRBJ2-7; D remains ambiguous. Germline CDR1 and CDR2: SEHNR and FQNEAQ (reference sequence). Trimming cost V 5 bases and J 4 bases, with 9 bases left between them. The CDR3 is made up of 12 amino acids. CDR3 in DNA: TGTGCCAGCAGCCGTTGGGCTTACGAGCAGTACTTC. It codes for CASSRWAYEQYF.

This rearrangement joins TRBV6-6 to TRBJ1-5; possible D gene TRBD1, 5 bases. The V gene lost 2 bases and the J gene lost 7 bases, with 9 bases spanning the gap. Germline CDR1 is MNHNY and CDR2 is SVGAGI (reference sequence). CDR3 length: 13 amino acids. CDR3: CASSYSREQPQHF. The CDR3, as DNA: TGTGCCAGCAGTTACAGCAGGGAGCAGCCCCAGCATTTT.

The chain recombines TRBV9 with TRBJ1-1, with D perhaps TRBD1 (5 bases). CDR1 SGDLS and CDR2 YYNGEE come from the germline V gene. The CDR3 contains 15 residues. Trimming left V 4 bases short and J 3 bases short, with 16 bases between. CDR3 DNA sequence: TGTGCCAGCAGCACCTGGGGGGGGAGTGACACTGAAGCTTTCTTT. Amino acid sequence: CASSTWGGSDTEAFF.

The chain carries TRBV28 and TRBJ1-5, with TRBD1 matching 7 bases. CDR1 and CDR2 (germline): MDHEN, SYDVKM. This CDR3 comprises 13 residues. The V segment lost 10 bases and the J segment 4 bases; nucleotides outside the gene matches: 7. Here the CDR3 reads CATLDRLNQPQHF. CDR3 nucleotide sequence: TGTGCCACCTTGGACAGGTTAAATCAGCCCCAGCATTTT.

This chain joins TRBV4-1 and TRBJ1-4; 7 nucleotides agree with TRBD1. V trimming: 2 bases; J trimming: 3 bases; junction bases outside the gene matches: 6. The CDR3 sequence is 16 residues long. From germline, CDR1 is MGHRA and CDR2 YSYEKL. CDR3 in DNA: TGCGCCAGCAGCCAACCCAGGACAGGCCCTAATGAAAAACTGTTTTTT. Translated: CASSQPRTGPNEKLFF.

The rearrangement joins TRBV9 to TRBJ1-4, with TRBD1 identical over 8 bases. CDR1 SGDLS and CDR2 YYNGEE come from the germline V gene. With V trimmed by 5 bases and J by 4 bases, 1 base remained unmatched. The CDR3 extends over 13 amino acids. CDR3 sequence (DNA): TGTGCCAGCAGTACAGGGGGTAATGAAAAACTGTTTTTT. Encoded protein: CASSTGGNEKLFF.

The chain employs TRBV15 and TRBJ1-4; 7 bases are a match to TRBD1. CDR3 length: 15 residues. Trimming removed 3 bases from V and 6 bases from J; junction bases left unmatched: 7. From germline, CDR1 is LNHNV and CDR2 YYDKDF (reference sequence). CDR3 amino acids: CATSRAGGKDEKLFF. CDR3 DNA: TGTGCCACCAGCAGGGCAGGGGGTAAGGATGAAAAACTGTTTTTT.

The genes are TRBV24-1 and TRBJ2-1, with D maybe TRBD1 (6 bases). V was pared by 7 bases and J by 5 bases, with 20 bases between. The CDR3 has 16 residues. The V gene's germline CDR1 is KGHDR and CDR2 SFDVKD. The CDR3 nucleotides are TGTGCCACCAGCAACTCCGGGGCAGGGGCTAACAATGAGCAGTTCTTC. Amino acid sequence: CATSNSGAGANNEQFF.

This clone was seen once. The chain has TRBV14 and TRBJ2-3, with 7 positions matching TRBD1. Looked up from germline, CDR1 is SGHDN and CDR2 is FVKESK. The V gene end was trimmed by 4 bases and the J gene end by 12 bases; junction bases not matched to a gene: 10. The CDR3 covers 13 residues. CDR3 coding DNA: TGTGCCAGCAGCCCGACAGGGCGGTCAGGACAGTATTTT. It encodes CASSPTGRSGQYF.

This chain uses TRBV3-1 (or the pseudogene TRBV3-2) with TRBJ2-6; possible D gene TRBD2, 5 bases. V gave up 2 bases and J gave up 2 bases, with 10 bases separating them. The germline gives CDR1 LGHDT, CDR2 YNNKEL (reference sequence). This CDR3 is built from 16 residues. The CDR3 is CASSQLGGPGANVLTF. The CDR3 region has the DNA TGTGCCAGCAGCCAACTCGGCGGGCCTGGGGCCAACGTCCTGACTTTC.

The chain employs TRBV29-1 and TRBJ1-5; 8 nucleotides match TRBD1. This CDR3 spans 15 amino acids. Germline V CDR1 and CDR2: SQVTM, ANQGSEA. With 3 bases clipped from V and 12 bases from J, the junction kept 16 bases outside the gene matches. The CDR3 DNA follows: TGCAGCGTTGACCTTGGACAGGGTGGAACATCGAACCAGCATTTT. Protein sequence: CSVDLGQGGTSNQHF.

The chain is built from TRBV5-1 and TRBJ1-1, with D tentatively TRBD1 (5 bases). V was pared by 5 bases and J by 0 bases, with 14 bases between. The CDR3 has 15 residues. The germline CDR1 and CDR2 sequences are SGHRS and YFSETQ. Written as DNA, the CDR3 is TGCGCCAGCAGTCCGGACATACCTTTGAACACTGAAGCTTTCTTT. This gives the protein CASSPDIPLNTEAFF.

This chain links TRBV25-1 with TRBJ2-3, with D perhaps assigned TRBD1 or TRBD2 (7 bases each). The CDR3 is 17 amino acids. Trimming left V 3 bases short and J 2 bases short, with 18 bases between. Germline V CDR1 and CDR2: MGHDK, SYGVNS. This CDR3 reads CASSDRGGAPFTDTQYF. CDR3 DNA sequence: TGTGCCAGCAGTGACAGGGGGGGGGCGCCTTTCACAGATACGCAGTATTTT. The variable domain in full, with the rest retrieved from reference TRBV25-1 and TRBJ2-3, is EADIYQTPRYLVIGTGKKITLECSQTMGHDKMYWYQQDPGMELHLIHYSYGVNSTEKGDLSSESTVSRIRTEHFPLTLESARPSHTSQYLCASSDRGGAPFTDTQYFGPGTRLTVL.

This chain links TRBV19 with TRBJ2-6; TRBD1 aligns across 7 bases. This CDR3 is 15 amino acids long. Germline lookup yields CDR1 LNHDA and CDR2 SQIVND (reference sequence). The trim removed 6 bases at V and 3 bases at J, leaving 5 bases unmatched. The CDR3 loop reads CASSEGALGANVLTF. The CDR3, as DNA: TGTGCCAGTAGCGAGGGGGCGCTTGGGGCCAACGTCCTGACTTTC.

The J gene is TRBJ2-1, the V gene TRBV20-1; weak D call: TRBD2 (6 bases). This CDR3 has 11 residues. V shed 5 bases and J shed 7 bases, with 9 bases lying between them. Germline V gene sequence: CDR1 DFQATT, CDR2 SNEGSKA (reference sequence). Written as DNA, the CDR3 is TGCAGTGCTTTGAGCGGGAATGAGCAGTTCTTC. This sequence encodes CSALSGNEQFF.

V is TRBV18 and J is TRBJ2-3; 8 bases map to TRBD1. CDR3 length: 15 residues. Trimming cost V 4 bases and J 4 bases; bases outside gene matches: 7. CDR1 and CDR2 (germline): KGHSH, LQKENI. The CDR3 region has the DNA TGTGCCAGCTCACTTTGGACAGGGTCTGCAGATACGCAGTATTTT. Translating it yields CASSLWTGSADTQYF.

This chain links TRBV6-5 with TRBJ1-5, with 9 positions matching TRBD1. V lost 7 bases, J lost 7 bases, and 8 bases stayed unmatched. From germline, CDR1 is MNHEY and CDR2 SVGAGI. This CDR3 has 14 residues. Here the CDR3 reads CASNPGQGGQPQHF. CDR3 bases: TGTGCCAGCAACCCGGGACAGGGCGGCCAGCCCCAGCATTTT.

The rearrangement joins TRBV12-3 or TRBV12-4 to TRBJ2-1; D not resolved. V shed 3 bases and J shed 10 bases, with 7 bases lying between them. The CDR3 spans 11 residues. CDR3 protein: CASSLWMEQFF. The CDR3 DNA reads TGTGCCAGCAGTTTGTGGATGGAGCAGTTCTTC.

This chain uses TRBV10-3 with TRBJ2-2; 9 bases align to TRBD1. This CDR3 is built from 15 residues. The V segment lost 3 bases and the J segment 6 bases; nucleotides outside the gene matches: 5. Germline-derived CDR1 and CDR2 are ENHRY and SYGVKD. The CDR3 sequence: CAISDRTGDPGELFF. For the CDR3, the DNA is TGTGCCATCAGTGACCGGACAGGGGATCCCGGGGAGCTGTTTTTT.

J is TRBJ1-4 and V is TRBV9, with D possibly matching TRBD1 (5 bases). Germline V gene lookup returns CDR1 SGDLS and CDR2 YYNGEE. The CDR3 is made up of 13 amino acids. Trimming took off 4 bases at V and 6 bases at J, with 10 bases between the two ends. The CDR3 coding sequence is TGTGCCAGCAGCCTCGGAGGGGATGAAAAACTGTTTTTT. Encoded protein: CASSLGGDEKLFF.

J is TRBJ2-7 and V is TRBV7-9, with D possibly being TRBD1 (6 bases). The CDR3 has 14 amino acids. The germline CDR1 and CDR2 sequences are SEHNR and FQNEAQ (reference sequence). The V end lost 4 bases, the J end lost 3 bases, and 13 bases lay between the germline ends. In DNA, the CDR3 is TGTGCCAGCAGCTCCGGGACACAGAACTACGAGCAGTACTTC. It encodes CASSSGTQNYEQYF.

The chain combines TRBV7-3 with TRBJ1-1, with unresolved D. Germline-derived CDR1 and CDR2 are SGHTA and FQGTGA. Trimming pared 5 bases from V and 1 base from J, leaving 8 bases between. CDR3 length: 13 amino acids. The CDR3 region has the DNA TGTGCCAGCAGCACCCAAACGAACACTGAAGCTTTCTTT. Its translation: CASSTQTNTEAFF.

J is TRBJ1-2 and V is TRBV11-1; 7 positions match TRBD1. CDR3 length: 13 amino acids. Trimming removed 6 bases from V and 4 bases from J; junction bases left unmatched: 5. Germline V gene lookup returns CDR1 SGHAT and CDR2 FQDESV (reference sequence). CDR3 sequence reads: CASRYTGAYGYTF. CDR3 DNA: TGTGCCAGCAGATACACAGGGGCCTATGGCTACACCTTC.